A single sample is the source of the 5 T cell receptor beta chains below, sequenced in a study of blood T cell repertoires in COVID-19. Method: immunoSEQ multiplex PCR; TCRdb's copy keeps in-frame clones and lacks some. The table lists 26,000 or so clones, roughly 91% of them singletons. What was sequenced was peripheral blood. These TCRs come from a human donor in a cohort sampled during active COVID-19. The donor label of this sample is uncertain.

The rearrangement links TRBV4-3 to TRBJ2-7; D possibly corresponds to TRBD1 (6 bases). The CDR3 has 14 residues. Germline V gene sequence: CDR1 LGHNA, CDR2 YSLEER. V lost 3 bases and J lost 2, with 11 bases in between. This chain's CDR3 is CASSHGGTTYEQYF. In DNA form, the CDR3 reads TGCGCCAGCAGCCATGGGGGCACGACCTACGAGCAGTACTTC.

This clone has just a few counts. This chain links TRBV2 with TRBJ2-7; 9 bases match TRBD1. With 5 bases clipped from V and 8 bases from J, the junction kept 4 bases outside the gene matches. The CDR3 runs to 12 residues. The germline CDR1 and CDR2 sequences are SNHLY and FYNNEI. The CDR3 reads CASSRTGDKQYF. CDR3 nucleotides: TGTGCCAGCAGTCGGACAGGGGACAAGCAGTACTTC.

This sequence joins TRBV7-9 and TRBJ1-1; D may be TRBD1 (6 bases). Trimming pared 11 bases from V and 4 bases from J, leaving 23 bases between. The CDR3 is 15 residues long. Germline CDR1 is SEHNR and CDR2 is FQNEAQ (reference sequence). The CDR3 loop reads CAGHREQSFGTEAFF. The CDR3 coding sequence is TGTGCCGGGCACAGGGAACAGAGTTTTGGCACTGAAGCTTTCTTT. Drawing the rest from reference TRBV7-9 and TRBJ1-1, the complete variable domain is DTGVSQNPRHKITKRGQNVTFRCDPISEHNRLYWYRQTLGQGPEFLTYFQNEAQLEKSRLLSDRFSAERPKGSFSTLEIQRTEQGDSAMYLCAGHREQSFGTEAFFGQGTRLTVV.

This chain uses TRBV6-1 with TRBJ2-7; 7 bases line up with TRBD1. CDR3 length: 15 amino acids. J gave up 3 bases and V 0 bases, and 5 bases lay outside the gene matches. Germline V lookup: CDR1 MNHNS, CDR2 SASEGT. The CDR3 loop is CASSEADRAYYEQYF. For the CDR3, the DNA is TGTGCCAGCAGTGAAGCCGACAGGGCCTACTACGAGCAGTACTTC.

This chain joins TRBV6-5 and TRBJ1-1; tentatively, D is TRBD1 (5 bases). CDR1 and CDR2 (germline): MNHEY, SVGAGI. V was clipped by 6 bases and J by 4 bases, with 12 bases between them. The CDR3 runs to 13 residues. CDR3 sequence (DNA): TGTGCCAGCAGCCCACCGGGGGGCACTGAAGCTTTCTTT. Its translation: CASSPPGGTEAFF.